The rows below give T cell receptor beta chains drawn from one sample of a study of CD8 T cells in ankylosing spondylitis. MiXCR was run by TCRdb on the 5' RACE reads, yielding one entry per CDR3 protein. In the table there are about 250,000 distinct CDR3 sequences, roughly a quarter of which are singletons. Material: blood, either unsorted or a sorted T cell fraction (not recorded which). These receptors originate from a male donor with ankylosing spondylitis or in good health (not recorded which). Both conserved end residues are trimmed from each CDR3. The order of the fields is J gene, V gene, CDR3 protein.

TRBJ1-5 TRBV20-1 SARAGGHNQPQH
TRBJ2-7 TRBV10-3 AITKGQISYEQY
TRBJ2-3 TRBV20-1 SVKVALGVDTQY
TRBJ2-1 TRBV15 ATSRWDPGPDEQF
TRBJ1-1 TRBV12-3/TRBV12-4 ASSLSPPEDTEAF
TRBJ2-7 TRBV23-1 ASSQPAQPSSYEQY
TRBJ2-2 TRBV9 ASSVASLNTGELF
TRBJ2-5 TRBV7-2 ASSRDRQETQY
TRBJ1-4 TRBV4-2 ASSQIGGTNEKLF
TRBJ2-5 TRBV7-2 ASSLSFSGGKTQY
TRBJ2-7 TRBV7-8 ASSLGPGRSYEQY
TRBJ1-6 TRBV5-1 ASSSMTGANSPLH
TRBJ2-2 TRBV7-3 ASSLKGTGELF
TRBJ2-2 TRBV5-5 ASSLWAGATGELF
TRBJ1-6 TRBV20-1 SARSRQGLVNSPLH
TRBJ2-1 TRBV12-3/TRBV12-4 ASSLGGAWNEQF
TRBJ2-7 TRBV3-1 ASSLRQGMAYEQY
TRBJ2-7 TRBV2 ASSGWEYEQY
TRBJ2-7 TRBV20-1 SAVTSGGAYEQY
TRBJ2-7 TRBV11-1 ASSLQGSPSYEQY
TRBJ1-1 TRBV29-1 SVKGRQGRIAEAF
TRBJ2-5 TRBV3-1 ASSQGANQETQY
TRBJ2-5 TRBV7-6 ASSLTIRRFGETQY
TRBJ2-3 TRBV5-5 ASSIRGADTQY
TRBJ2-5 TRBV5-4 ASSLGGTTQETQY
TRBJ2-3 TRBV20-1 SARDPYGRTDTQY
TRBJ2-1 TRBV5-1 ASSFGGTGELGEQF
TRBJ2-5 TRBV5-5 ASSLEGRYQETQY
TRBJ2-1 TRBV5-5 ASSLSTGLAMHEQF
TRBJ2-2 TRBV12-3/TRBV12-4 ASSHLPGQGIPGELF
TRBJ1-1 TRBV29-1 SAGQMNTEAF
TRBJ2-5 TRBV23-1 ATRGGPQETQY
TRBJ2-1 TRBV7-9 ASSPGGLPYNEQF
TRBJ2-7 TRBV20-1 SARPRDSKTYEQY
TRBJ2-5 TRBV20-1 SARDRTGVETQY
TRBJ2-1 TRBV29-1 SAYGRRSYNEQF
TRBJ2-3 TRBV7-9 ASSYLSSGGGRDTQY
TRBJ2-7 TRBV19 ASKGKGQGPGEQY
TRBJ2-3 TRBV18 ASSPSGLAGSTDTQY
TRBJ1-1 TRBV6-1 ASTLRGREDTEAF
TRBJ2-7 TRBV12-3/TRBV12-4 ASSTGGVTYEQY